A single sample gave rise to the 31 T cell receptor beta chains below, sequenced in a study of OX40 agonist ivuxolimab in advanced cancers. Only in-frame clones appear in the TCRdb table, and some are missing; sequencing was by immunoSEQ multiplex PCR. The table shows some 80,000 clones, with about nine tenths occurring only once. The source was CD4+ or CD8+ T cells sorted from blood, collected in a trial of the OX40 agonist ivuxolimab. The receptor source for this set is an adult with an advanced solid tumor such as melanoma, head and neck, liver or kidney cancer.

This clone was recorded a few times. This chain uses TRBV28 with TRBJ1-5; possible D gene TRBD1, 6 bases. Trimming took off 8 bases at V and 11 bases at J, with 22 bases between the two ends. The germline V gene has CDR1 MDHEN and CDR2 SYDVKM. This CDR3 comprises 14 residues. In DNA form, the CDR3 reads TGTGCCAGCGGTCTAGGGGGACATCGCCTTTCCCAGCATTTT. Translated: CASGLGGHRLSQHF.

This sequence joins TRBV5-6 and TRBJ2-7; D call uncertain. CDR1 is SGHDT, CDR2 YYEEEE, per germline. This CDR3 is built from 11 residues. V shed 2 bases and J shed 1 base, with 1 base lying between them. This chain's CDR3 is CASSFSYEQYF. CDR3 bases: TGTGCCAGCAGCTTTTCCTACGAGCAGTACTTC.

The chain is built from TRBV28 and TRBJ2-3, with D possibly TRBD2 on 6 matching bases. The ends were cut back, 6 bases at V and 6 bases at J, with 22 bases in the middle. The CDR3 spans 16 residues. The germline V gene encodes CDR1 MDHEN and CDR2 SYDVKM. CDR3 loop: CASSRTSNLGVDTQYF. DNA of the CDR3: TGTGCCAGCAGCCGCACTAGCAATCTAGGCGTCGATACGCAGTATTTT. The variable domain in full, completed from reference TRBV28 and TRBJ2-3, reads DVKVTQSSRYLVKRTGEKVFLECVQDMDHENMFWYRQDPGLGLRLIYFSYDVKMKEKGDIPEGYSVSREKKERFSLILESASTNQTSMYLCASSRTSNLGVDTQYFGPGTRLTVL.

The chain has TRBV6-1 and TRBJ1-1; TRBD1 aligns across 8 bases. Per germline, CDR1 MNHNS and CDR2 SASEGT. The CDR3 is made up of 14 amino acids. J was trimmed by 6 bases and V by 3 bases; bases with no gene match: 6. The CDR3, as DNA: TGTGCCAGCAGTGAGAGACAGGGGATCTCTGAAGCTTTCTTT. Translation: CASSERQGISEAFF.

The chain uses TRBV10-3 and TRBJ1-1; D is perhaps TRBD1 (6 bases). CDR1 ENHRY and CDR2 SYGVKD come from the germline V gene. There are 13 residues in the CDR3. V lost 6 bases and J lost 0, with 8 bases in between. CDR3 in amino acids: CAISRDMNTEAFF. CDR3 in DNA: TGTGCCATCAGCCGGGACATGAACACTGAAGCTTTCTTT.

Comments on this clone: One end of the junction is discordant with germline, which a read error may explain. The rearrangement joins TRBV4-1 to TRBJ2-6; perhaps TRBD1 as D (6 bases). The CDR3 is made up of 18 amino acids. Per the germline V gene, CDR1 is MGHRA and CDR2 is YSYEKL. Here the CDR3 DNA reads TGCGCCAGCAGCCTCCGACAGGAAATAAGCTCTGGGGCCAACGTCCTGGCTTTC. Translating gives CASSLRQEISSGANVLAF.

The rearrangement links TRBV5-1 to TRBJ2-3; maybe TRBD2 (5 bases). There are 17 residues in the CDR3. Trimming cost V 4 bases and J 6 bases, with 24 bases left between them. CDR1 is SGHRS, CDR2 YFSETQ, per germline. CDR3 sequence: CASSPFRSGYITDTQYF. In DNA, the CDR3 is TGCGCCAGCAGCCCATTTCGATCGGGGTACATTACGGATACGCAGTATTTT.

The CDR3: CASSRDPTNEQFF. The CDR3 DNA sequence: TGTGCCAGCAGCCGGGACCCCACAAACGAGCAGTTCTTC. This chain connects TRBV5-6 to TRBJ2-1, with D tentatively TRBD1 or TRBD2 (5 bases each). CDR3 size: 13 residues. The germline gives CDR1 SGHDT, CDR2 YYEEEE. V was trimmed by 4 bases and J by 10 bases, leaving 15 bases between them.

The chain employs TRBV15 and TRBJ1-1; no clear D gene. The CDR3 has 14 amino acids. Looked up from germline, CDR1 is LNHNV and CDR2 is YYDKDF (reference sequence). With 0 bases removed from V and 2 bases from J, the gap between germline ends came to 7 bases. CDR3 in DNA: TGTGCCACCAGCAGAGATCCGGCTAACACTGAAGCTTTCTTT. This translates into CATSRDPANTEAFF.

This clone appeared a single time. The chain combines TRBV6-5 with TRBJ2-7; TRBD1 matches 10 bases. Germline V CDR1 and CDR2: MNHEY, SVGAGI. The CDR3 length is 14 residues. Trimming at V came to 2 bases and at J to 5 bases, leaving 3 bases not matched to a gene. This CDR3 reads CASSYKGQGNEQYF. The CDR3 DNA is TGTGCCAGCAGTTACAAGGGACAGGGGAACGAGCAGTACTTC.

The genes are TRBV28 and TRBJ1-1; possible D gene TRBD1, 5 bases. The germline V and J ends were trimmed by 8 bases and 0 bases, with 13 bases remaining between them. Germline V lookup: CDR1 MDHEN, CDR2 SYDVKM. The CDR3 has 14 residues. The chain's CDR3 is CASRGANMNTEAFF. CDR3 coding DNA: TGTGCCAGCCGTGGGGCTAACATGAACACTGAAGCTTTCTTT.

This clone was seen just once. The chain links TRBV6-5 to TRBJ2-7; D possibly uses TRBD1 or TRBD2 (6 bases each). V was trimmed by 2 bases and J by 7 bases, leaving 9 bases between them. The CDR3 totals 12 residues. Germline CDR1 is MNHEY and CDR2 is SVGAGI. The CDR3 DNA is TGTGCCAGCAGTTACCTAGGGGGGGAGCAGTACTTC. Protein sequence: CASSYLGGEQYF.

CDR3 nucleotides: TGTGCCTGGTCCACAGGGCCCAGGTATGGCTACACCTTC. Protein: CAWSTGPRYGYTF. The chain combines TRBV30 with TRBJ1-2, with D possibly TRBD1 on 6 matching bases. Germline CDR1 and CDR2: GTSNPN and SVGIG (reference sequence). The CDR3 totals 13 residues. V lost 5 bases and J lost 5, with 15 bases in between.

The gene calls are TRBV6-4 and TRBJ1-2; D might be TRBD1 (6 bases). Trimming pared 2 bases from V and 7 bases from J, leaving 14 bases between. Germline lookup yields CDR1 MRHNA and CDR2 SNTAGT. This CDR3 has 14 residues. The CDR3 region has the DNA TGTGCCAGCAGTGACGTTGGGGGGGCATTTGGCTACACCTTC. Translating gives CASSDVGGAFGYTF.

The chain employs TRBV4-1 and TRBJ2-1; 11 bases align to TRBD2. Losses at the gene ends were 2 bases for V and 7 bases for J; bases not matched to a gene: 10. Germline CDR1 reads MGHRA; CDR2 reads YSYEKL. The CDR3 consists of 17 residues. This CDR3 is CASSQQTSGRSFNEQFF. Written as DNA, the CDR3 is TGCGCCAGCAGCCAACAAACTAGCGGGAGATCGTTTAATGAGCAGTTCTTC.

J is TRBJ2-7 and V is TRBV4-1, with TRBD2 identical over 8 bases. Germline loops: CDR1 MGHRA, CDR2 YSYEKL. V was clipped by 4 bases and J by 2 bases; unmatched bases: 1. The CDR3 loop spans 13 amino acids. The CDR3 protein is CASSLAGPYEQYF. The CDR3 DNA is TGCGCCAGCAGCCTAGCGGGGCCCTACGAGCAGTACTTC.

The genes are TRBV28 and TRBJ2-1; D ambiguous. The CDR3 contains 18 residues. The germline V gene has CDR1 MDHEN and CDR2 SYDVKM. The V and J ends lost 6 bases and 4 bases respectively, with 25 bases between them. The CDR3 here is CASRDPPSKRSLYNEQFF. The CDR3 DNA sequence: TGTGCCAGCAGAGACCCCCCTTCCAAAAGGTCCTTATACAATGAGCAGTTCTTC.

The rearrangement joins TRBV7-9 to TRBJ2-5; TRBD2 agrees at 7 bases. The length of the CDR3 is 16 residues. V shed 5 bases and J 2 bases; nucleotides not matched to a gene: 11. The V gene's germline CDR1 is SEHNR and CDR2 FQNEAQ (reference sequence). CDR3 nucleotides: TGTGCCAGCAGCCGAAGCTCGGGGGGAGAACAAGAGACCCAGTACTTC. Its translation: CASSRSSGGEQETQYF.

The chain links TRBV6-5 to TRBJ1-2, with TRBD1 matching over 8 bases. V lost 5 bases to trimming and J lost 1 base; unmatched junction nucleotides: 6. Per germline, CDR1 MNHEY and CDR2 SVGAGI. The CDR3 consists of 15 residues. CDR3 bases: TGTGCCAGCAGTCTCCGGACAGGGCTTAACTATGGCTACACCTTC. This translates into CASSLRTGLNYGYTF.

This clone occurred once. The V call is TRBV27, the J call TRBJ2-5; D is undetermined. The J call may be wrong; the DNA end is better matched by TRBJ2-7. The CDR3 is 12 residues long. Germline V lookup: CDR1 MNHEY, CDR2 SMNVEV (reference sequence). This CDR3 reads CASSSGRYEQYF. The CDR3, as DNA: TGTGCCAGCAGTTCAGGCAGATACGAGCAGTACTTC.

This clone has just one count. The chain has TRBV2 and TRBJ2-3, with D perhaps TRBD2 (6 bases). The CDR3 has 12 residues. Looked up from germline, CDR1 is SNHLY and CDR2 is FYNNEI. The germline V and J ends were trimmed by 7 bases and 2 bases, with 7 bases remaining between them. CDR3 loop: CASTGVTDTQYF. The CDR3 region has the DNA TGTGCCAGCACGGGGGTCACAGATACGCAGTATTTT.

The V and J genes are TRBV6-1 and TRBJ2-7; D is possibly TRBD1 (6 bases). CDR1 is MNHNS, CDR2 SASEGT, per germline. Trimming took off 5 bases at V and 0 bases at J, with 8 bases between the two ends. This CDR3 is 13 amino acids long. In DNA, the CDR3 is TGTGCCAGCAGTCGGGACACCTCCTACGAGCAGTACGTC. Its protein is CASSRDTSYEQYV.

The chain combines TRBV21-1 with TRBJ2-7; no DNA check was done on the table's D call, TRBD2. TRBV21-1 constitutes a pseudogene. The CDR3 has 20 residues. CDR3 nucleotide sequence: TGTGCCAGCAGCCGCAAAGTGGGCGCTAGCGGGAGAGCACACGCCTACGAGCAGTACTTC. This codes for CASSRKVGASGRAHAYEQYF.

The chain combines TRBV28 with TRBJ2-5; D remains ambiguous. This CDR3 region has 13 residues. Germline V lookup: CDR1 MDHEN, CDR2 SYDVKM. The V and J ends lost 7 bases and 3 bases respectively, with 12 bases between them. The CDR3 DNA reads TGTGCCAGCACCTGGGGTGGAAAAGAGACCCAGTACTTC. It specifies CASTWGGKETQYF.

The chain is built from TRBV6-1 and TRBJ2-7; TRBD2 matches at 10 bases. J gave up 3 bases and V 4 bases, and 6 bases lay outside the gene matches. CDR1 MNHNS and CDR2 SASEGT come from the germline V gene. The CDR3 extends over 15 amino acids. The chain's CDR3 is CASSGPSGGDYEQYV. The DNA for the CDR3 is TGTGCCAGCAGTGGCCCCAGCGGGGGGGACTACGAGCAGTACGTC.

This sequence joins TRBV28 and TRBJ2-2; weak D call: TRBD1 (5 bases). Germline values: CDR1 MDHEN, CDR2 SYDVKM. This CDR3 comprises 11 residues. Trimming took off 10 bases at V and 8 bases at J, with 11 bases between the two ends. The DNA for the CDR3 is TGTGCCACACAGGTTACAGGGGAGCTGTTTTTT. Its translation is CATQVTGELFF.

V usage is TRBV21-1 and J usage is TRBJ1-5; the table's D call, TRBD1, has no DNA check behind it. TRBV21-1 constitutes a pseudogene. There are 17 residues in the CDR3. The CDR3 sequence: CASSKSITRQGGQPQHF. The CDR3 bases are TGTGCCAGCAGCAAAAGCATAACGAGGCAGGGCGGTCAGCCCCAGCATTTT.

V and J are TRBV7-2 and TRBJ1-1; D not resolved. The CDR3 has 16 residues. CDR1 SGHTA and CDR2 FQGNSA come from the germline V gene. V lost 3 bases and J lost 0, with 14 bases in between. Written as DNA, the CDR3 is TGTGCCAGCAGCTTGGCGGGCCAGGCTTTGAACACTGAAGCTTTCTTT. It translates to CASSLAGQALNTEAFF.

The chain uses TRBV5-1 and TRBJ2-3; no clear D gene. V was shortened by 0 bases and J by 2 bases, with 7 bases between the two germline ends. From germline, CDR1 is SGHRS and CDR2 YFSETQ. The CDR3 loop spans 14 amino acids. CDR3 protein: CASSLGEFTDTQYF. In DNA form, the CDR3 reads TGCGCCAGCAGCTTGGGGGAATTCACAGATACGCAGTATTTT.

The rearrangement links TRBV18 to TRBJ2-7; 9 bases align to TRBD1. V lost 0 bases, J lost 5 bases, and 2 bases stayed unmatched. CDR1 is KGHSH, CDR2 LQKENI, per germline. This CDR3 has 14 amino acids. The CDR3 protein is CASSPPGQGHEQYF. The DNA of the CDR3 is TGTGCCAGCTCACCACCGGGACAGGGCCACGAGCAGTACTTC. Together with reference TRBV18 and TRBJ2-7, the CDR3 gives the full variable domain: NAGVMQNPRHLVRRRGQEARLRCSPMKGHSHVYWYRQLPEEGLKFMVYLQKENIIDESGMPKERFSAEFPKEGPSILRIQQVVRGDSAAYFCASSPPGQGHEQYFGPGTRLTVT.

The rearrangement uses TRBV7-2 and TRBJ2-3; the D is unclear. Trimming took off 4 bases at V and 1 base at J, with 15 bases between the two ends. Germline V gene sequence: CDR1 SGHTA, CDR2 FQGNSA. This CDR3 comprises 16 residues. CDR3 loop: CASSSRYVPRTDTQYF. CDR3 nucleotide sequence: TGTGCCAGCAGCTCCCGCTACGTCCCTCGCACAGATACGCAGTATTTT.